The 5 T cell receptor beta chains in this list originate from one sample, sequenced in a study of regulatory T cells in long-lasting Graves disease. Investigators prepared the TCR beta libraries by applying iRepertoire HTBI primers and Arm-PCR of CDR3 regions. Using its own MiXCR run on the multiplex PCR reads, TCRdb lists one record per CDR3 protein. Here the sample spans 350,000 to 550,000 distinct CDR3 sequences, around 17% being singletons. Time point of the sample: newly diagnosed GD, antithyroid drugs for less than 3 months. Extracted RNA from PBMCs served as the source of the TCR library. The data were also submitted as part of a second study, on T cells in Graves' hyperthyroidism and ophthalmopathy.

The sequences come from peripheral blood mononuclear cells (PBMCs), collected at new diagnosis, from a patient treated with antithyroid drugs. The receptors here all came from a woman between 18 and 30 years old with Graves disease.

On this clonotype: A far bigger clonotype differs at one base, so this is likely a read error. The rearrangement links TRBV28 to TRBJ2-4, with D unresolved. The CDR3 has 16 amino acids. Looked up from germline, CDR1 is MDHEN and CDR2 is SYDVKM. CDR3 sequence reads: CASSLVLGLSISEQSF. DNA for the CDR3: TGTGCCAGCAGTTTAGTTCTCGGCTTATCAATCAGTGAGCAGTCCTTC.

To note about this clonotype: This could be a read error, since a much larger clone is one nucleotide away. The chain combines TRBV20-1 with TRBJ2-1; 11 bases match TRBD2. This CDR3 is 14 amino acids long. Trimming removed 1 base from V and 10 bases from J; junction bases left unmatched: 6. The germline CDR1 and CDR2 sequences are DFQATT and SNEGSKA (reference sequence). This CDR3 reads CSARGLAGFYEQFF. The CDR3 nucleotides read TGCAGTGCTAGAGGACTAGCGGGATTCTACGAGCAGTTCTTC.

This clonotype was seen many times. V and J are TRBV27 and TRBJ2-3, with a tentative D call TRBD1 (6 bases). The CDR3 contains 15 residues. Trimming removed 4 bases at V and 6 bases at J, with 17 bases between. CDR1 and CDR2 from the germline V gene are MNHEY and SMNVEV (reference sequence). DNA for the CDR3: TGTGCCAGCAGTTACATGGGACAAGGGGCGGATACGCAGTATTTT. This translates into CASSYMGQGADTQYF.

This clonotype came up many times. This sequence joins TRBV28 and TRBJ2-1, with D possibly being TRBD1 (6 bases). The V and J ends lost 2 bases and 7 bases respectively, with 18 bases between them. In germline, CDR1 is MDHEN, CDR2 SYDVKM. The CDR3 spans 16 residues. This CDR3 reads CASSLLDRRLRNEQFF. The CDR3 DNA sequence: TGTGCCAGCAGTTTACTGGACAGACGGCTTCGGAATGAGCAGTTCTTC.

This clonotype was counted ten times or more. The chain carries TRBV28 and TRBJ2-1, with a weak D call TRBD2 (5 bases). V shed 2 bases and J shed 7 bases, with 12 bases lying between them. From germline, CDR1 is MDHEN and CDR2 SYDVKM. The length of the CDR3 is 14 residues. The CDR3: CASSLSGLGNEQFF. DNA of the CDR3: TGTGCCAGCAGTTTAAGTGGACTCGGGAATGAGCAGTTCTTC.